This is a list of T cell receptor beta chains from one sample in a study of cytomegalovirus exposure and HLA in healthy donors. Here immunoSEQ multiplex PCR was the method, and the copy in TCRdb shows in-frame clones only, minus some. The sample holds some 100,000 clones, around 80% seen once. Sequencing was done on a sample of PBMCs. The receptors stem from a male donor in good health and CMV-seropositive. Each CDR3 is given with its conserved first and last residue. The D gene is left open where the match is weak. Some rows have no size entry. The others give once, few or many, or a class for an expanded clone.

J	length	V	D	size	DNA	CDR3
TRBJ1-2	14	TRBV30	TRBD1	NA	TGTGCCTGGAGTTACGGACAGGGGGCGCGAGGCTACACCTTC	CAWSYGQGARGYTF
TRBJ2-2	15	TRBV30	NA	NA	TGTGCCTGGAGTGGAGGGGGATTTAACACCGGGGAGCTGTTTTTT	CAWSGGGFNTGELFF
TRBJ2-1	13	TRBV7-9	TRBD1	NA	TGTGCCAGCAGCTTAGACAGGGGGCAGGGGCAGTTCTTC	CASSLDRGQGQFF
TRBJ1-5	14	TRBV9	TRBD1	few	TGTGCCAGCAGCGCCGGACAGGGCAATCAGCCCCAGCATTTT	CASSAGQGNQPQHF
TRBJ2-1	15	TRBV21-1	NA	NA	TGTGCCAGCAGCATTCCGGGACAGGGACGTCATGAGCAGTTCTTC	CASSIPGQGRHEQFF
TRBJ1-3	12	TRBV30	NA	NA	TGTGCCTGGTCGGCAGGGGAATACACCATATATTTT	CAWSAGEYTIYF
TRBJ2-5	15	TRBV7-9	NA	NA	TGTGCCAGCAGCTTGGGTATAACTAGCCGAGAGACCCAGTACTTC	CASSLGITSRETQYF
TRBJ2-3	15	TRBV30	NA	NA	TGTGCCTGGAGTGGTGGAGCCGGAAGCACAGATACGCAGTATTTT	CAWSGGAGSTDTQYF
TRBJ1-2	14	TRBV28	TRBD1	NA	TGTGCCAGCAGTTTAGGGGACAGGGTAAATGGCTACACCTTC	CASSLGDRVNGYTF
TRBJ1-5	14	TRBV2	NA	NA	TGTGCCAGCAGTGTGGGCAGTACCAATCAGCCCCAGCATTTT	CASSVGSTNQPQHF
TRBJ1-1	14	TRBV30	NA	NA	TGTGCCTGGAGCCCATTGACACCGAACACTGAAGCTTTCTTT	CAWSPLTPNTEAFF
TRBJ1-1	13	TRBV27	NA	NA	TGTGCCAGCACCCCAGGGTTGAACACTGAAGCTTTCTTT	CASTPGLNTEAFF
TRBJ2-5	13	TRBV7-6	NA	NA	TGTGCCAGCAGCTTAGCCCGTCAAGAGACCCAGTACTTC	CASSLARQETQYF
TRBJ1-2	14	TRBV6-5	NA	few	TGTGCCAGCAGTTACCGGGGGGGAAACTATGGCTACACCTTC	CASSYRGGNYGYTF
TRBJ2-7	15	TRBV29-1	NA	once	TGCAGCGTTGAGTTAGGCCGGAGGGACTCCTACGAGCAGTACTTC	CSVELGRRDSYEQYF
TRBJ1-5	15	TRBV6-1	NA	NA	TGTGCCAGCAGTGAACCCGGGGGAGCGGTTCAGCCCCAGCATTTT	CASSEPGGAVQPQHF
TRBJ2-3	13	TRBV6-1	TRBD2	once	TGTGCCAGCAATCGGGGGGTACGCGATACGCAGTATTTT	CASNRGVRDTQYF
TRBJ1-1	13	TRBV19	NA	NA	TGTGCCAGTACGGACAGTTGGAACACTGAAGCTTTCTTT	CASTDSWNTEAFF
TRBJ2-7	13	TRBV30	NA	NA	TGTGCCTGGAGTGTAAGCCGGGGGTACGAGCAGTACTTC	CAWSVSRGYEQYF
TRBJ1-3	14	TRBV5-1	TRBD1	NA	TGCGCCAGCAGCTTGGGGGACAGAGGAAACACCATATATTTT	CASSLGDRGNTIYF
TRBJ1-4	15	TRBV18	NA	few	TGTGCCAGCTCGCCTGAGAGAGGGACTTATGAAAAACTGTTTTTT	CASSPERGTYEKLFF
TRBJ2-3	14	TRBV5-1	TRBD2	NA	TGCGCCAGCCATGGGGGGGAGAGCACAGATACGCAGTATTTT	CASHGGESTDTQYF
TRBJ1-5	14	TRBV6-1	TRBD1	NA	TGTGCCAGCAGTATGACAGGGAAAGATCAGCCCCAGCATTTT	CASSMTGKDQPQHF
TRBJ1-5	16	TRBV14	TRBD1	NA	TGTGCCAGCAGCCAATGGACAGGCGATAGCAATCAGCCCCAGCATTTT	CASSQWTGDSNQPQHF
TRBJ2-3	14	TRBV25-1	NA	NA	TGTGCCAGCAGTGACCCCAGTTTTACAGATACGCAGTATTTT	CASSDPSFTDTQYF
TRBJ1-4	16	TRBV5-4	TRBD1	NA	TGTGCCAGCAGCTTAGGCCGGGACAGGGGTAATGAAAAACTGTTTTTT	CASSLGRDRGNEKLFF
TRBJ2-7	15	TRBV18	NA	NA	TGTGCCAGCTCACCACCATCCTCGGGAACCTACGAGCAGTACTTC	CASSPPSSGTYEQYF
TRBJ2-3	15	TRBV6-1	NA	NA	TGTGCCAGCAGTCAAGGGGCAACTAGCACAGATACGCAGTATTTT	CASSQGATSTDTQYF
TRBJ2-7	12	TRBV5-4	NA	NA	TGTGCCAGCAGCTTAGGGGACTACGAGCAGTACTTC	CASSLGDYEQYF
TRBJ2-5	15	TRBV5-1	TRBD2	NA	TGCGCCAGCAGCTTGAGAGCGGGGGGAGGAGAGACCCAGTACTTC	CASSLRAGGGETQYF
TRBJ1-1	15	TRBV6-1	NA	NA	TGTGCCAGCAGTGAACATCAGGCCCTGAACACTGAAGCTTTCTTT	CASSEHQALNTEAFF
TRBJ1-1	15	TRBV7-3	NA	NA	TGTGCCAGCAGCTTATGGCGGGGAGTGAACACTGAAGCTTTCTTT	CASSLWRGVNTEAFF
TRBJ1-1	16	TRBV5-4	TRBD1	NA	TGTGCCAGCAGCCTAAAAACAGGGGCCCTCAAGGGGGAAGCTTTCTTT	CASSLKTGALKGEAFF
TRBJ2-2	14	TRBV6-6	NA	few	TGTGCCAGCAGTCAACAGGGGAACACCGGGGAGCTGTTTTTT	CASSQQGNTGELFF
TRBJ2-1	14	TRBV5-1	TRBD1	NA	TGCGCCAGCAGCCTGAGGACAGGGGGCAATGAGCAGTTCTTC	CASSLRTGGNEQFF
TRBJ2-1	16	TRBV7-9	TRBD2	NA	TGTGCCAGCAGCTTAAAGGGACTAGAAAGAGGCCATGAGCAGTTCTTC	CASSLKGLERGHEQFF
TRBJ2-3	15	TRBV11-3	NA	NA	TGTGCCAGCAGCCCTAGAGGGCGGCGGGAAGATACGCAGTATTTT	CASSPRGRREDTQYF